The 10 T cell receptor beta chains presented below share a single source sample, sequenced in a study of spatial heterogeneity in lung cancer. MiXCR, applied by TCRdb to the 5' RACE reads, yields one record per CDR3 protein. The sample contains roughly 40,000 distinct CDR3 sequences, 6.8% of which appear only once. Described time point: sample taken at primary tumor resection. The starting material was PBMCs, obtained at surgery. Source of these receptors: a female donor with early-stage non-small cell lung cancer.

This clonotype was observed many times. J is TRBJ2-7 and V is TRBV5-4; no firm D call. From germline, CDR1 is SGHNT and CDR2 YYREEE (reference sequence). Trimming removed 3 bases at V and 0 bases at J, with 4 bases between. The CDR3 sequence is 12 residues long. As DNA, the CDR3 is TGTGCCAGCAGCTGGAGCTCCTACGAGCAGTACTTC. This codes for CASSWSSYEQYF.

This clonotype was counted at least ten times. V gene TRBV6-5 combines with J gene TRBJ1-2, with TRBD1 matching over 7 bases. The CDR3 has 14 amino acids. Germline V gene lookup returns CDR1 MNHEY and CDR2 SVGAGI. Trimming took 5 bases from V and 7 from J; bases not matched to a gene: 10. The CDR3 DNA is TGTGCCAGCAGTACGGGATCCCGACAGGGTGGCTACACCTTC. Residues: CASSTGSRQGGYTF.

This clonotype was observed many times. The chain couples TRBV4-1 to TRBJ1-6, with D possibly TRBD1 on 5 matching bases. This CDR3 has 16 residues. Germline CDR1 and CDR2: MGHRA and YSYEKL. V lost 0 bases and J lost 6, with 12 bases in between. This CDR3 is CASSQEVGGTNSPLHF. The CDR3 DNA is TGCGCCAGCAGCCAAGAGGTCGGGGGGACTAATTCACCCCTCCACTTT.

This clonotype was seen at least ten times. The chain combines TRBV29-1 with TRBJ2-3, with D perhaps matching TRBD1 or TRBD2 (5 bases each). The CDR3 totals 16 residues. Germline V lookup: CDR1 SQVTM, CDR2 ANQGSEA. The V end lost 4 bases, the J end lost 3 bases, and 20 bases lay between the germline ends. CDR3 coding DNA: TGCAGCGTTGGGCCCCCCGGGGCGGGCGGGACAGATACGCAGTATTTT. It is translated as CSVGPPGAGGTDTQYF.

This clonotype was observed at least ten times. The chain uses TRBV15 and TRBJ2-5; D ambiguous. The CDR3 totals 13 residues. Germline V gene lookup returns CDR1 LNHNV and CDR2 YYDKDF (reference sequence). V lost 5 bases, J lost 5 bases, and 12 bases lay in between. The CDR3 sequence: CATSQQSMETQYF. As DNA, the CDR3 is TGTGCCACCAGCCAACAAAGCATGGAGACCCAGTACTTC.

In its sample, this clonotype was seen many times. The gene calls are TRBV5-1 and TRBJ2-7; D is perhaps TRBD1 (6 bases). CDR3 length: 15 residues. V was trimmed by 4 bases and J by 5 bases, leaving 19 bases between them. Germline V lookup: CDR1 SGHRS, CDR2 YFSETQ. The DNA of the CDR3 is TGCGCCAGCAGCCCAATTGCGAGACAGGACCACGAGCAGTACTTC. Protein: CASSPIARQDHEQYF.

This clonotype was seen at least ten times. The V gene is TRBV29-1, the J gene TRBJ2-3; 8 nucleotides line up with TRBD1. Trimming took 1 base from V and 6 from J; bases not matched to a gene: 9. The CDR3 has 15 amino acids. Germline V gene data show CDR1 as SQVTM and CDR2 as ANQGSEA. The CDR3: CSVEGATGVVDTQYF. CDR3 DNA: TGCAGCGTTGAAGGGGCGACAGGGGTTGTGGATACGCAGTATTTT.

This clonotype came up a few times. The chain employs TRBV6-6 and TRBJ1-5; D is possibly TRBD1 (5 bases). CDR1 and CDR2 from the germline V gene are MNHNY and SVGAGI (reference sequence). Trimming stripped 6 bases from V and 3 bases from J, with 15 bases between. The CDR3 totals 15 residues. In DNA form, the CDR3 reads TGTGCCAGCAGAGAACCCCCGGACAACAATCAGCCCCAGCATTTT. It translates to CASREPPDNNQPQHF.

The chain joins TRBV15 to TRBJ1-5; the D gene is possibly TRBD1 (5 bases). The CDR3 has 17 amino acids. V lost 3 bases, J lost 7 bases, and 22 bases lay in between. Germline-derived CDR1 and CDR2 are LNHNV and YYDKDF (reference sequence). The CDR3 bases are TGTGCCACCAGCAGTTCCCACCGGGACGAGTATGCGCAGCCCCAGCATTTT. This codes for CATSSSHRDEYAQPQHF.

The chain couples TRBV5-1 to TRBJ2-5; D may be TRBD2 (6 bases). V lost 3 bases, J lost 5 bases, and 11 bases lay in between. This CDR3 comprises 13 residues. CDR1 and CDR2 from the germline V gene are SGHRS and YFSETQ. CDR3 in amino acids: CASSWLGGETQYF. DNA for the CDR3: TGCGCCAGCAGCTGGCTCGGGGGTGAGACCCAGTACTTC.